Shown below are 26 T cell receptor beta chains from a single sample sequenced in a study of shared clonotypes between healthy human individuals (dated by TCRdb to the early 2020s). The library was prepared using the immunoSEQ multiplex PCR assay. This is the immuneACCESS table as TCRdb keeps it, with only in-frame sequences that have V and J called. A part of the clones is gone; compared with another copy, unresolved V genes explain less than half, and the rest is unexplained. The sample records about 120,000 clones, roughly two thirds of which are singletons. The ten largest account for roughly a quarter of the sample. The specimen was memory CD8+ T cells sorted from blood. The sample's cell subset or site label, in plain terms: CD45RO+ cells pooled with CCR7-negative TemRA cells. These receptors were taken from a young woman in good health.

The chain recombines TRBV7-9 with TRBJ1-3; D possibly corresponds to TRBD1 (5 bases). Looked up from germline, CDR1 is SEHNR and CDR2 is FQNEAQ (reference sequence). This CDR3 has 16 residues. V lost 1 base, J lost 2 bases, and 12 bases lay in between. The CDR3 reads CASSLDHDRAGNTIYF. DNA for the CDR3: TGTGCCAGCAGCTTAGACCACGACAGAGCTGGAAACACCATATATTTT. Using reference TRBV7-9 and TRBJ1-3 for the parts outside the CDR3, the full variable domain is DTGVSQNPRHKITKRGQNVTFRCDPISEHNRLYWYRQTLGQGPEFLTYFQNEAQLEKSRLLSDRFSAERPKGSFSTLEIQRTEQGDSAMYLCASSLDHDRAGNTIYFGEGSWLTVV.

This rearrangement joins TRBV5-4 to TRBJ2-5; D unresolved. With 0 bases removed from V and 3 bases from J, the gap between germline ends came to 6 bases. Germline V gives CDR1 SGHNT, CDR2 YYREEE (reference sequence). The CDR3 runs to 13 residues. CDR3 region: CASSLAVEETQYF. As DNA, the CDR3 is TGTGCCAGCAGCTTGGCCGTTGAAGAGACCCAGTACTTC.

CDR3 DNA: TGCAGCGTTGAAGGGGGCGTCGCCTACGAGCAGTACTTC. Encoded protein: CSVEGGVAYEQYF. The chain employs TRBV29-1 and TRBJ2-7; maybe TRBD1 (5 bases). The length of the CDR3 is 13 residues. V shed 1 base and J shed 2 bases, with 9 bases lying between them. Germline V CDR1 and CDR2: SQVTM, ANQGSEA.

This chain links TRBV19 with TRBJ2-7; the match to TRBD1 covers 8 bases. Per the germline V gene, CDR1 is LNHDA and CDR2 is SQIVND (reference sequence). CDR3 size: 13 residues. Unmatched junction bases numbered 4, after V lost 5 bases and J lost 4 bases. The CDR3 reads CASSAGGEYEQYF. In DNA form, the CDR3 reads TGTGCCAGTAGTGCAGGGGGCGAGTACGAGCAGTACTTC.

This clone was seen a handful of times. The rearrangement uses TRBV11-2 and TRBJ2-1; TRBD1 or TRBD2 may be the D gene (5 bases each). The V gene's germline CDR1 is SGHAT and CDR2 FQNNGV. Trimming stripped 5 bases from V and 3 bases from J, with 11 bases between. The CDR3 contains 14 residues. The CDR3 region is CASSPGQNYNEQFF. DNA of the CDR3: TGTGCCAGCAGCCCGGGGCAGAACTACAATGAGCAGTTCTTC.

This rearrangement joins TRBV10-3 to TRBJ1-2; no clear D gene. This CDR3 is 11 amino acids long. CDR1 ENHRY and CDR2 SYGVKD come from the germline V gene. V was cut by 11 bases and J by 6 bases, with 13 bases left in between. CDR3 region: CALGGGDGYTF. The DNA of the CDR3 is TGTGCCCTCGGTGGTGGGGATGGCTACACCTTC.

The chain employs TRBV30 and TRBJ2-3; 11 nucleotides agree with TRBD2. The junction had 2 bases not matched to a gene; V was cut back by 1 base and J by 2 bases. This CDR3 contains 15 residues. The germline CDR1 and CDR2 sequences are GTSNPN and SVGIG (reference sequence). CDR3 protein: CAWSGTSGYTDTQYF. The CDR3 bases are TGTGCCTGGAGTGGGACTAGCGGGTACACAGATACGCAGTATTTT.

This rearrangement joins TRBV5-1 to TRBJ2-1, with D perhaps matching TRBD1 or TRBD2 (5 bases each). Germline V gene sequence: CDR1 SGHRS, CDR2 YFSETQ. V was clipped by 5 bases and J by 10 bases, with 19 bases between them. The CDR3 loop spans 14 amino acids. The CDR3 DNA reads TGCGCCAGCAGGCCCCCAGAGATAGGGGAGGAGCAGTTCTTC. Its translation: CASRPPEIGEEQFF.

This chain joins TRBV19 and TRBJ2-1; TRBD1 is a possible D gene (5 bases). The germline V and J ends were trimmed by 3 bases and 0 bases, with 9 bases remaining between them. Germline loops: CDR1 LNHDA, CDR2 SQIVND (reference sequence). This CDR3 comprises 15 residues. DNA for the CDR3: TGTGCCAGTAGTATTTACAGGAGCTCCTACAATGAGCAGTTCTTC. Encoded protein: CASSIYRSSYNEQFF.

In its sample, this clone was seen once. The chain combines TRBV10-3 with TRBJ2-7; possible D gene TRBD2, 6 bases. V gave up 3 bases and J gave up 2 bases, with 17 bases separating them. In germline, CDR1 is ENHRY, CDR2 SYGVKD. CDR3 length: 16 residues. The CDR3 loop reads CAISDPPRPGAYEQYF. CDR3 bases: TGTGCCATCAGTGATCCTCCCCGTCCGGGGGCCTACGAGCAGTACTTC.

This chain uses TRBV5-1 with TRBJ2-7; 15 nucleotides line up with TRBD2. The CDR3 covers 19 residues. CDR1 and CDR2 (germline): SGHRS, YFSETQ. V shed 3 bases, J shed 3 bases, and the junction held 13 bases outside the gene matches. DNA for the CDR3: TGCGCCAGCAGCTCCACACCCGGGACTAGCGGGAGGACCCTCTACGAGCAGTACTTC. Protein: CASSSTPGTSGRTLYEQYF.

The V call is TRBV18, the J call TRBJ2-7, with 10 bases aligning to TRBD1. Germline-derived CDR1 and CDR2 are KGHSH and LQKENI. V lost 6 bases to trimming and J lost 5 bases; unmatched junction nucleotides: 10. This CDR3 is 15 amino acids long. The CDR3 DNA follows: TGTGCCAGCTCCGAGACCGGACAGGGGGGGGACGAGCAGTACTTC. Encoded protein: CASSETGQGGDEQYF.

The chain is built from TRBV27 and TRBJ2-1; D may be TRBD1 or TRBD2 (5 bases each). The CDR3 runs to 14 residues. V was shortened by 6 bases and J by 3 bases, with 12 bases between the two germline ends. Germline V gene data show CDR1 as MNHEY and CDR2 as SMNVEV (reference sequence). CDR3 DNA: TGTGCCAGCAGATATGGGACGTACTACAATGAGCAGTTCTTC. Its translation: CASRYGTYYNEQFF.

In this sample, this clone turned up many times. The V gene is TRBV19, the J gene TRBJ2-2; 13 bases are shared with TRBD2. With 6 bases clipped from V and 5 bases from J, the junction kept 9 bases outside the gene matches. The CDR3 is 17 amino acids. The V gene's germline CDR1 is LNHDA and CDR2 SQIVND (reference sequence). DNA of the CDR3: TGTGCCAGTAGCCCAGGACTAGCGGGAGTAGGAACCGGGGAGCTGTTTTTT. It codes for CASSPGLAGVGTGELFF.

J is TRBJ2-1 and V is TRBV28, with 7 nucleotides matching TRBD2. J gave up 4 bases and V 6 bases, and 9 bases lay outside the gene matches. CDR1 is MDHEN and CDR2 is SYDVKM in the germline V gene. The CDR3 runs 15 residues. Here the CDR3 DNA reads TGTGCCAGCAGACCCGGGACTAACTCATACAATGAGCAGTTCTTC. It yields the protein CASRPGTNSYNEQFF.

The chain carries TRBV10-1 and TRBJ1-4, with 9 bases fitting TRBD1. Germline V CDR1 and CDR2: WNHNN, SYGVQD (reference sequence). With 11 bases clipped from V and 8 bases from J, the junction kept 9 bases outside the gene matches. The CDR3 is 13 amino acids. The CDR3 region is CARLRDREEKLFF. DNA for the CDR3: TGCGCCCGACTCCGGGACAGGGAGGAAAAACTGTTTTTT.

This chain uses TRBV30 with TRBJ1-4, with 7 bases matching TRBD1. The germline gives CDR1 GTSNPN, CDR2 SVGIG (reference sequence). The CDR3 runs 15 residues. The J segment lost 0 bases and the V segment lost 4 bases, leaving 5 bases of the junction unmatched. The CDR3 protein is CAWKRTGPTNEKLFF. In DNA form, the CDR3 reads TGTGCCTGGAAAAGGACAGGTCCAACTAATGAAAAACTGTTTTTT.

This clone was seen a single time. This chain connects TRBV6-5 to TRBJ2-1, with 7 bases lining up with TRBD2. The V segment lost 10 bases and the J segment 0 bases; nucleotides outside the gene matches: 9. CDR1 is MNHEY and CDR2 is SVGAGI in the germline V gene. CDR3 size: 15 residues. CDR3 bases: TGTGCCACCACTCGGAGGGAGGGCTCCTACAATGAGCAGTTCTTC. Its translation: CATTRREGSYNEQFF.

Only one count was recorded for this clone. CDR3 sequence: CASSQKLGHDLYEQYF. The CDR3 nucleotides read TGCGCCAGCAGCCAGAAGCTCGGACATGACCTCTACGAGCAGTACTTC. This chain connects TRBV4-1 to TRBJ2-7; TRBD1 is a possible D gene (5 bases). V gave up 3 bases and J gave up 3 bases, with 18 bases separating them. Germline CDR1 MGHRA, CDR2 YSYEKL. This CDR3 spans 16 amino acids.

The chain uses TRBV5-6 and TRBJ1-1; D is unresolved. Germline loops: CDR1 SGHDT, CDR2 YYEEEE. Trimming left V 1 base short and J 3 bases short, with 10 bases between. The CDR3 sequence is 14 residues long. Here the CDR3 reads CASSLPHQDTEAFF. The DNA of the CDR3 is TGTGCCAGCAGCTTGCCTCACCAGGACACTGAAGCTTTCTTT.

This clone occurred a few times. V is TRBV6-1 and J is TRBJ2-7, with a tentative D call TRBD2 (5 bases). The germline V and J ends were trimmed by 2 bases and 4 bases, with 15 bases remaining between them. The CDR3 loop spans 15 amino acids. Looked up from germline, CDR1 is MNHNS and CDR2 is SASEGT. The CDR3 nucleotides are TGTGCCAGCAGTGAATTTTTAGAGGGTGGATACGAGCAGTACTTC. The encoded protein is CASSEFLEGGYEQYF.

The rearrangement joins TRBV4-2 to TRBJ2-7; TRBD2 matches 12 bases. V shed 2 bases, J shed 3 bases, and the junction held 11 bases outside the gene matches. CDR1 is LGHNA and CDR2 is YNFKEQ in the germline V gene. CDR3 length: 18 residues. The CDR3 spells CASSQLPGLAGFGYEQYF. As DNA, the CDR3 is TGTGCCAGCAGCCAACTTCCGGGACTAGCGGGTTTTGGCTACGAGCAGTACTTC.

V gene TRBV5-4 combines with J gene TRBJ2-7; tentatively, D is TRBD2 (5 bases). With 4 bases removed from V and 4 bases from J, the gap between germline ends came to 15 bases. Looked up from germline, CDR1 is SGHNT and CDR2 is YYREEE (reference sequence). This CDR3 spans 14 amino acids. The CDR3 DNA reads TGTGCCAGCAGCGTGACGCCGGGAATGTACGAGCAGTACTTC. This gives the protein CASSVTPGMYEQYF.

The V and J genes are TRBV11-2 and TRBJ2-7; the match to TRBD1 covers 9 bases. The ends lost 4 bases at V and 6 bases at J; junction bases unmatched: 7. The V gene's germline CDR1 is SGHAT and CDR2 FQNNGV. The CDR3 length is 14 residues. The CDR3 coding sequence is TGTGCCAGCAGCTGGACAGGGGAGACTGGCGAGCAGTACTTC. Translation: CASSWTGETGEQYF.

The gene calls are TRBV5-4 and TRBJ2-7; TRBD1 matches 11 bases. There are 17 residues in the CDR3. Looked up from germline, CDR1 is SGHNT and CDR2 is YYREEE (reference sequence). Trimming at V came to 4 bases and at J to 6 bases, leaving 15 bases not matched to a gene. CDR3 loop: CASSQDRGQGVRGEQYF. DNA of the CDR3: TGTGCCAGCAGCCAAGATAGGGGACAGGGGGTACGGGGCGAGCAGTACTTC. Complete variable domain (other parts from reference TRBV5-4 and TRBJ2-7): ETGVTQSPTHLIKTRGQQVTLRCSSQSGHNTVSWYQQALGQGPQFIFQYYREEENGRGNFPPRFSGLQFPNYSSELNVNALELDDSALYLCASSQDRGQGVRGEQYFGPGTRLTVT.

This clone was detected only once. The chain combines TRBV10-1 with TRBJ2-7, with 7 positions matching TRBD2. The CDR3 runs 13 residues. Trimming at V came to 4 bases and at J to 4 bases, leaving 4 bases not matched to a gene. Per germline, CDR1 WNHNN and CDR2 SYGVQD (reference sequence). The DNA for the CDR3 is TGCGCCAGCAGTGTGGGCGGGAGTTACGAGCAGTACTTC. Translating gives CASSVGGSYEQYF.